This passage covers 12 T cell receptor beta chains from one sample sequenced in a study of blood T cell repertoires in COVID-19. Libraries were prepared by immunoSEQ multiplex PCR; TCRdb keeps only in-frame clonotypes and omits some of them. The data hold about 250,000 clones, with 84% observed a single time. The sample comprised peripheral blood. The source is a man aged 45-65 years with acute or convalescent COVID-19.

The chain has TRBV11-2 and TRBJ1-2; D possibly corresponds to TRBD1 (5 bases). Germline V gene lookup returns CDR1 SGHAT and CDR2 FQNNGV. Between the trimmed V and J ends, which lost 1 base and 4 bases, there was a span of 13 bases. CDR3 length: 15 amino acids. CDR3 residues: CASSLVSGGGYGYTF. CDR3 coding DNA: TGTGCCAGCAGCTTAGTGTCGGGCGGGGGCTATGGCTACACCTTC.

The V call is TRBV10-3, the J call TRBJ2-3; possible D gene TRBD2, 6 bases. Trimming cost V 2 bases and J 2 bases, with 8 bases left between them. Germline V lookup: CDR1 ENHRY, CDR2 SYGVKD. CDR3 length equals 14 residues. CDR3 bases: TGTGCCATCAGTGAGGGGCGGGACACAGATACGCAGTATTTT. Its translation: CAISEGRDTDTQYF.

J is TRBJ2-7 and V is TRBV6-5, with D tentatively TRBD2 (5 bases). V lost 8 bases to trimming and J lost 2 bases, with 13 bases between them. Germline-derived CDR1 and CDR2 are MNHEY and SVGAGI. CDR3 size: 13 residues. This CDR3 is CASSGLGAYEQYF. In nucleotides, the CDR3 is TGTGCCAGCTCTGGACTCGGGGCCTACGAGCAGTACTTC.

CDR3 nucleotides: TGTGCCAGCTCACCCCCGGACAGTCGCTATGGCTACACCTTC. Translation gives CASSPPDSRYGYTF. The rearrangement joins TRBV18 to TRBJ1-2; possible D gene TRBD1, 6 bases. There are 14 residues in the CDR3. The V gene lost 3 bases and the J gene lost 4 bases, with 12 bases spanning the gap. CDR1 is KGHSH and CDR2 is LQKENI in the germline V gene.

The chain uses TRBV2 and TRBJ1-5, with 7 bases matching TRBD1. V dropped 1 base and J dropped 6; count of bases not matched to a gene: 6. Per the germline V gene, CDR1 is SNHLY and CDR2 is FYNNEI. This CDR3 has 15 amino acids. The CDR3, as DNA: TGTGCCAGCAGTGAAGAGGCAGGGGGAGGTCAGCCCCAGCATTTT. It specifies CASSEEAGGGQPQHF.

This clone appeared a single time. This chain links TRBV7-9 with TRBJ2-7, with 9 positions matching TRBD2. The CDR3 has 18 residues. Germline V gives CDR1 SEHNR, CDR2 FQNEAQ (reference sequence). The ends lost 1 base at V and 4 bases at J; junction bases unmatched: 14. The CDR3 region is CASSLVYVNSGSPYEQYF. The DNA for the CDR3 is TGTGCCAGCAGCTTAGTGTATGTTAATAGCGGGAGTCCTTACGAGCAGTACTTC.

The chain carries TRBV15 and TRBJ1-2; the D is unclear. Deletions cut 0 bases from V and 8 bases from J, with 16 bases between. Germline CDR1 is LNHNV and CDR2 is YYDKDF (reference sequence). CDR3 size: 15 residues. Here the CDR3 DNA reads TGTGCCACCAGCAGAGATCGGACGGGAACGAAAGGCTACACCTTC. Translating gives CATSRDRTGTKGYTF. Full variable domain (rest looked up from reference TRBV15 and TRBJ1-2): DAMVIQNPRYQVTQFGKPVTLSCSQTLNHNVMYWYQQKSSQAPKLLFHYYDKDFNNEADTPDNFQSRRPNTSFCFLDIRSPGLGDTAMYLCATSRDRTGTKGYTFGSGTRLTVV.

The genes are TRBV4-1 and TRBJ2-2, with 7 bases lining up with TRBD1. This CDR3 spans 15 amino acids. With V trimmed by 4 bases and J by 3 bases, 5 bases remained unmatched. Germline CDR1 and CDR2: MGHRA and YSYEKL. In DNA form, the CDR3 reads TGCGCCAGCAGCCGCCCAGACAGGGACACCGGGGAGCTGTTTTTT. Its protein is CASSRPDRDTGELFF.

The V call is TRBV5-1, the J call TRBJ2-5; a weak D match, TRBD1 (5 bases). The CDR3 spans 13 residues. Between the trimmed V and J ends, which lost 1 base and 2 bases, there was a span of 6 bases. Germline V CDR1 and CDR2: SGHRS, YFSETQ. The CDR3 nucleotides are TGCGCCAGCAGCTTGAGGGGACAAGAGACCCAGTACTTC. Translation gives CASSLRGQETQYF.

This chain uses TRBV28 with TRBJ2-5, with D possibly matching TRBD2 (7 bases). The V end lost 6 bases, the J end lost 3 bases, and 20 bases lay between the germline ends. Germline V gene data show CDR1 as MDHEN and CDR2 as SYDVKM. The CDR3 has 16 amino acids. This CDR3 reads CASSPGGSGIEETQYF. DNA of the CDR3: TGTGCCAGCAGCCCCGGGGGCAGCGGGATTGAAGAGACCCAGTACTTC. Drawing the rest from reference TRBV28 and TRBJ2-5, the complete variable domain is DVKVTQSSRYLVKRTGEKVFLECVQDMDHENMFWYRQDPGLGLRLIYFSYDVKMKEKGDIPEGYSVSREKKERFSLILESASTNQTSMYLCASSPGGSGIEETQYFGPGTRLLVL.

The chain combines TRBV30 with TRBJ1-4; D ambiguous. Looked up from germline, CDR1 is GTSNPN and CDR2 is SVGIG (reference sequence). This CDR3 has 13 amino acids. V was clipped by 2 bases and J by 3 bases, with 7 bases between them. The CDR3 nucleotides are TGTGCCTGGAGTATCACAGCTAATGAAAAACTGTTTTTT. This gives the protein CAWSITANEKLFF. Full variable domain (remainder filled in from reference TRBV30 and TRBJ1-4): SQTIHQWPATLVQPVGSPLSLECTVEGTSNPNLYWYRQAAGRGLQLLFYSVGIGQISSEVPQNLSASRPQDRQFILSSKKLLLSDSGFYLCAWSITANEKLFFGSGTQLSVL.

The V and J genes are TRBV5-6 and TRBJ1-4; D might be TRBD1 (5 bases). The CDR3 totals 15 residues. Per the germline V gene, CDR1 is SGHDT and CDR2 is YYEEEE. The germline V and J ends were trimmed by 0 bases and 8 bases, with 14 bases remaining between them. The CDR3 is CASSLGAGSVEKLFF. The DNA of the CDR3 is TGTGCCAGCAGCTTGGGGGCAGGGTCAGTAGAAAAACTGTTTTTT.